This record covers a single T cell receptor beta chain. TCRdb reanalysed the reads using MiXCR and keeps one entry per CDR3 protein. The profile shows almost 500,000 distinct CDR3 sequences, approximately 10% of them singletons. This sample was taken from a study of T cell repertoires in cytomegalovirus infection. V gave up 9 bases and J gave up 0 bases, with 13 bases separating them. In germline, CDR1 is KGHDR, CDR2 SFDVKD. The CDR3 sequence is 15 residues long. What was sequenced was PBMCs. V and J are TRBV24-1 and TRBJ2-2; TRBD1 or TRBD2 may be the D gene (5 bases each). This TCR was sampled from a human donor in good health (CMV status not recorded). Some clones in this sample may be carry-over from other donors' samples. The CDR3 region has the DNA TGTGCCACCGGATCCGGGACGCCGAACACCGGGGAGCTGTTTTTT. It is translated as CATGSGTPNTGELFF.